The 16 T cell receptor beta chains listed next were all sequenced from one sample in a study of vaccination effects on CD4 cells after COVID-19. Sequencing was preceded by expansion of antigen-specific CD4+ T cells with viral peptide pools in the ViraFEST assay. Following a 10-day culture, CD4+ T cells were purified. According to the study, vaccine recipients showed no prior SARS-CoV-2 infection and negative nucleocapsid antibodies. This table comes from immunoSEQ multiplex PCR, and its TCRdb copy is limited to in-frame clones, with some not included. The table lists about 41,000 clones, more than 60% of them singletons. No antigens are known for them. Sequenced material: CD4+ T cells from PBMCs cultured with HCoV-OC43 spike peptides, taken before COVID-19 vaccination. Stated subset: HCoV-OC43 spike overlapping peptide pool stimulation. The receptors stem from a human donor who received a COVID-19 vaccine.

The rearrangement links TRBV5-1 to TRBJ2-5; perhaps TRBD1 as D (5 bases). V lost 4 bases, J lost 7 bases, and 20 bases lay in between. The germline V gene encodes CDR1 SGHRS and CDR2 YFSETQ. The CDR3 has 15 residues. The CDR3, as DNA: TGCGCCAGCAGCCCAAACACCCCAGGGCTGGCGACCCAGTACTTC. Its translation is CASSPNTPGLATQYF.

V usage is TRBV28 and J usage is TRBJ1-4, with a tentative D call TRBD1 (5 bases). Germline lookup yields CDR1 MDHEN and CDR2 SYDVKM. The V and J ends lost 5 bases and 7 bases respectively, with 14 bases between them. CDR3 length: 14 amino acids. CDR3: CASSPLRGIEKLFF. In DNA form, the CDR3 reads TGTGCCAGCAGTCCTTTGCGGGGGATTGAAAAACTGTTTTTT.

The chain uses TRBV27 and TRBJ2-7; D gene uncertain. V dropped 0 bases and J dropped 5 bases, with 8 bases sitting between them. Germline lookup yields CDR1 MNHEY and CDR2 SMNVEV (reference sequence). This CDR3 is built from 13 residues. In DNA, the CDR3 is TGTGCCAGCAGTTTATCGAATACCAACGAGCAGTACTTC. It codes for CASSLSNTNEQYF.

The V call is TRBV7-8, the J call TRBJ2-1; D uncertain. CDR1 is SGHVS, CDR2 FQNEAQ, per germline. V lost 1 base and J 10 bases, leaving 11 bases between the germline ends. The CDR3 totals 13 residues. CDR3 sequence (DNA): TGTGCCAGCAGCTTAGGGTGGGTTGGGGAGCAGTTCTTC. It encodes CASSLGWVGEQFF.

The chain carries TRBV30 and TRBJ2-7; 10 nucleotides match TRBD1. CDR3 length: 13 amino acids. J was trimmed by 3 bases and V by 3 bases; bases with no gene match: 2. Germline values: CDR1 GTSNPN, CDR2 SVGIG (reference sequence). The CDR3 loop is CAWSRTGGYEQYF. The CDR3 nucleotides are TGTGCCTGGAGCAGGACAGGGGGCTACGAGCAGTACTTC. Full variable domain (rest looked up from reference TRBV30 and TRBJ2-7): SQTIHQWPATLVQPVGSPLSLECTVEGTSNPNLYWYRQAAGRGLQLLFYSVGIGQISSEVPQNLSASRPQDRQFILSSKKLLLSDSGFYLCAWSRTGGYEQYFGPGTRLTVT.

The chain carries TRBV5-4 and TRBJ2-2; 8 bases line up with TRBD1. CDR3 length equals 16 residues. Germline V gene sequence: CDR1 SGHNT, CDR2 YYREEE (reference sequence). The junction had 6 bases not matched to a gene; V was cut back by 4 bases and J by 1 base. In DNA form, the CDR3 reads TGTGCCAGCAGCCCCGCCGGGACAGGGAACACCGGGGAGCTGTTTTTT. Residues: CASSPAGTGNTGELFF. The full variable domain, its missing parts supplied by reference TRBV5-4 and TRBJ2-2, is ETGVTQSPTHLIKTRGQQVTLRCSSQSGHNTVSWYQQALGQGPQFIFQYYREEENGRGNFPPRFSGLQFPNYSSELNVNALELDDSALYLCASSPAGTGNTGELFFGEGSRLTVL.

The chain recombines TRBV6-1 with TRBJ2-7, with D possibly being TRBD1 or TRBD2 (5 bases each). Germline loops: CDR1 MNHNS, CDR2 SASEGT. This CDR3 is built from 14 residues. V lost 2 bases and J 3 bases, leaving 11 bases between the germline ends. The CDR3 bases are TGTGCCAGCAGTGAACCGGGGACCTACTACGAGCAGTACTTC. Amino acid sequence: CASSEPGTYYEQYF.

This clone was seen only a few times. The chain carries TRBV5-4 and TRBJ1-3; TRBD1 matches at 11 bases. From germline, CDR1 is SGHNT and CDR2 YYREEE (reference sequence). V lost 4 bases and J lost 2; bases outside the gene matches: 5. The CDR3 has 16 residues. The CDR3 sequence: CASSPDRGPPGNTIYF. The DNA for the CDR3 is TGTGCCAGCAGCCCGGACAGGGGGCCTCCTGGAAACACCATATATTTT.

This sequence joins TRBV19 and TRBJ2-6, with D possibly being TRBD1 (6 bases). The CDR3 is 15 residues long. Germline V gene sequence: CDR1 LNHDA, CDR2 SQIVND (reference sequence). V was pared by 5 bases and J by 4 bases, with 12 bases between. In DNA form, the CDR3 reads TGTGCCAGTAGTGACAGGCGCGTCGGGGCCAACGTCCTGACTTTC. This sequence encodes CASSDRRVGANVLTF.

V and J are TRBV11-1 and TRBJ1-5; tentatively, D is TRBD1 (5 bases). The CDR3 has 16 amino acids. Germline CDR1 is SGHAT and CDR2 is FQDESV (reference sequence). Trimming stripped 5 bases from V and 0 bases from J, with 14 bases between. CDR3 in amino acids: CASSRREGYSNQPQHF. The CDR3 nucleotides are TGTGCCAGCAGCCGCCGGGAGGGGTATAGCAATCAGCCCCAGCATTTT.

V and J are TRBV15 and TRBJ2-3; a weak D match, TRBD1 (5 bases). Germline CDR1 LNHNV, CDR2 YYDKDF (reference sequence). V gave up 3 bases and J gave up 5 bases, with 9 bases separating them. The length of the CDR3 is 13 residues. The CDR3 region is CATSSVTGDTQYF. In DNA, the CDR3 is TGTGCCACCAGCAGCGTCACAGGAGATACGCAGTATTTT.

V is TRBV7-2 and J is TRBJ1-2; D gene uncertain. Germline V CDR1 and CDR2: SGHTA, FQGNSA. V lost 1 base and J 5 bases, leaving 8 bases between the germline ends. This CDR3 is 13 amino acids long. In nucleotides, the CDR3 is TGTGCCAGCAGCTTAGGTCAGCATTATGGCTACACCTTC. As protein: CASSLGQHYGYTF.

V and J are TRBV7-2 and TRBJ2-1; D gene ambiguous. The CDR3 covers 13 residues. Germline-derived CDR1 and CDR2 are SGHTA and FQGNSA. Trimming took off 1 base at V and 4 bases at J, with 5 bases between the two ends. CDR3 DNA: TGTGCCAGCAGCTTAGTAGGTTACAATGAGCAGTTCTTC. This encodes CASSLVGYNEQFF.

The gene calls are TRBV19 and TRBJ2-1; D gene uncertain. Germline CDR1 reads LNHDA; CDR2 reads SQIVND (reference sequence). There are 14 residues in the CDR3. V dropped 4 bases and J dropped 7 bases, with 14 bases sitting between them. In DNA form, the CDR3 reads TGTGCCAGTAGTACTGCGTTTCGCCGTAATGAGCAGTTCTTC. This gives the protein CASSTAFRRNEQFF. Looking up the rest from reference TRBV19 and TRBJ2-1 gives the full variable domain: DGGITQSPKYLFRKEGQNVTLSCEQNLNHDAMYWYRQDPGQGLRLIYYSQIVNDFQKGDIAEGYSVSREKKESFPLTVTSAQKNPTAFYLCASSTAFRRNEQFFGPGTRLTVL.

V usage is TRBV2 and J usage is TRBJ2-7; 7 positions agree with TRBD1. This CDR3 region has 15 residues. V lost 6 bases to trimming and J lost 1 base; unmatched junction nucleotides: 9. Germline CDR1 reads SNHLY; CDR2 reads FYNNEI. The chain's CDR3 is CASSNSGQISYEQYF. The CDR3 DNA reads as TGTGCCAGCAGCAACTCGGGACAGATATCCTACGAGCAGTACTTC.

The count of this clone is one. The chain recombines TRBV4-2 with TRBJ1-1; no clear D gene. Between the trimmed V and J ends, which lost 8 bases and 2 bases, there was a span of 18 bases. The V gene's germline CDR1 is LGHNA and CDR2 YNFKEQ. This CDR3 spans 15 amino acids. CDR3 in amino acids: CASGRGSTANTEAFF. CDR3 nucleotide sequence: TGTGCCAGCGGCCGAGGATCGACCGCTAACACTGAAGCTTTCTTT.